These 24 T cell receptor beta chains were all obtained from the same sample, sequenced in a study of sequential checkpoint blockade in melanoma. The treatment here: randomized to nivolumab then ipilimumab (arm A) or the reverse (arm B). The table came from immunoSEQ multiplex PCR; TCRdb's copy has only in-frame clones and leaves some out. The sample records around 26,000 clones, roughly 80% being singletons. This material consisted of CD8+ T cells sorted from blood (inferred from file names), taken from a patient given nivolumab and ipilimumab in sequence. Receptors were obtained from a human donor with melanoma.

This clone is medium-sized (0.01 to 0.1%). The rearrangement links TRBV7-9 to TRBJ1-3; D may be TRBD1 (5 bases). Trimming shortened V by 5 bases and J by 2 bases, and 16 bases separated the two germline ends. Germline CDR1 and CDR2: SEHNR and FQNEAQ (reference sequence). This CDR3 is 16 amino acids long. This CDR3 is CASSPQTGLTGNTIYF. The CDR3 bases are TGTGCCAGCAGCCCTCAAACAGGATTGACTGGAAACACCATATATTTT.

V gene TRBV30 combines with J gene TRBJ1-1; 8 bases align to TRBD1. This CDR3 region has 13 residues. V trimming: 3 bases; J trimming: 4 bases; junction bases outside the gene matches: 4. The germline V gene encodes CDR1 GTSNPN and CDR2 SVGIG (reference sequence). The CDR3 nucleotides read TGTGCCTGGAGCACAGGGGGAGGCACTGAAGCTTTCTTT. Encoded protein: CAWSTGGGTEAFF.

This clone occurred a few times. This chain uses TRBV19 with TRBJ1-5; no reliable D call. Trimming shortened V by 9 bases and J by 7 bases, and 22 bases separated the two germline ends. The CDR3 runs to 15 residues. CDR1 and CDR2 (germline): LNHDA, SQIVND (reference sequence). The DNA of the CDR3 is TGTGCCAGCAGCCCGACCGATCTTGAGGTCCAGCCCCAGCATTTT. Its protein product is CASSPTDLEVQPQHF. The variable domain in full, completed from reference TRBV19 and TRBJ1-5, reads DGGITQSPKYLFRKEGQNVTLSCEQNLNHDAMYWYRQDPGQGLRLIYYSQIVNDFQKGDIAEGYSVSREKKESFPLTVTSAQKNPTAFYLCASSPTDLEVQPQHFGDGTRLSIL.

The chain couples TRBV7-9 to TRBJ2-7; 8 nucleotides align to TRBD2. The germline V gene encodes CDR1 SEHNR and CDR2 FQNEAQ (reference sequence). After removal of 1 base from V and 3 bases from J, the junction contained 8 bases not matched to a gene. This CDR3 contains 16 residues. CDR3 nucleotide sequence: TGTGCCAGCAGCTTAGGGAGTAGCGGGAATCGCTACGAGCAGTACTTC. It specifies CASSLGSSGNRYEQYF.

The chain is built from TRBV7-3 and TRBJ2-4; the D gene is possibly TRBD1 (6 bases). Looked up from germline, CDR1 is SGHTA and CDR2 is FQGTGA. There are 16 residues in the CDR3. Trimming left V 0 bases short and J 1 base short, with 10 bases between. The CDR3 DNA follows: TGTGCCAGCAGCTTAACCGGCGGACAGGCCAAAAACATTCAGTACTTC. As protein: CASSLTGGQAKNIQYF.

CDR3 residues: CASSLGASGTDTQYF. The DNA for the CDR3 is TGTGCCAGCAGCTTAGGGGCTAGCGGCACAGATACGCAGTATTTT. The gene calls are TRBV11-2 and TRBJ2-3, with D tentatively TRBD2 (6 bases). CDR1 and CDR2 (germline): SGHAT, FQNNGV. The CDR3 spans 15 residues. V lost 1 base and J 1 base, leaving 9 bases between the germline ends.

The table lists this clone with a few counts. This sequence joins TRBV19 and TRBJ1-5; 8 nucleotides match TRBD1. The CDR3 has 16 amino acids. The germline CDR1 and CDR2 sequences are LNHDA and SQIVND (reference sequence). After removal of 7 bases from V and 9 bases from J, the junction contained 17 bases not matched to a gene. CDR3 DNA sequence: TGTGCCAGTACCCACCGCCCGGACAGGGAAGTTTGGCCCCAGCATTTT. Amino acid sequence: CASTHRPDREVWPQHF.

The rearrangement links TRBV28 to TRBJ1-2; TRBD1 agrees at 7 bases. Germline V CDR1 and CDR2: MDHEN, SYDVKM. CDR3 length: 15 amino acids. After removal of 5 bases from V and 4 bases from J, the junction contained 10 bases not matched to a gene. CDR3 sequence (DNA): TGTGCCAGCAGTCCGAGACAGGGTTGGGTCTATGGCTACACCTTC. It yields the protein CASSPRQGWVYGYTF.

V is TRBV6-1 and J is TRBJ2-7, with 9 positions matching TRBD2. Germline-derived CDR1 and CDR2 are MNHNS and SASEGT. The CDR3 consists of 18 residues. V was pared by 4 bases and J by 2 bases, with 15 bases of the junction left unmatched. The DNA for the CDR3 is TGTGCCAGCAGTGCCCCGACCGACCTAGCGGGACTTGCCTACGAGCAGTACTTC. Protein sequence: CASSAPTDLAGLAYEQYF.

This clone occurred a few times. The genes are TRBV30 and TRBJ1-1; D not resolved. Trimming removed 2 bases at V and 7 bases at J, with 20 bases between. Germline CDR1 GTSNPN, CDR2 SVGIG (reference sequence). This CDR3 has 15 residues. CDR3 region: CAWSHFALEAGEAFF. The DNA of the CDR3 is TGTGCCTGGAGTCATTTCGCACTCGAGGCGGGTGAAGCTTTCTTT.

This clone was recorded only once. The chain carries TRBV7-9 and TRBJ2-3; the D is unclear. Germline lookup yields CDR1 SEHNR and CDR2 FQNEAQ (reference sequence). The CDR3 covers 11 residues. V was shortened by 2 bases and J by 11 bases, with 8 bases between the two germline ends. The CDR3 loop is CASSLSPVQYF. CDR3 DNA sequence: TGTGCCAGCAGCTTATCCCCGGTGCAGTATTTT.

This clone was counted only a few times. V and J are TRBV6-5 and TRBJ2-2; TRBD1 matches 9 bases. The CDR3 runs 13 residues. Germline V gene lookup returns CDR1 MNHEY and CDR2 SVGAGI. The V segment lost 5 bases and the J segment 7 bases; nucleotides outside the gene matches: 2. The chain's CDR3 is CASSRQGVGELFF. In nucleotides, the CDR3 is TGTGCCAGCAGTAGACAGGGGGTCGGGGAGCTGTTTTTT.

This clone was observed a handful of times. The V gene is TRBV6-1, the J gene TRBJ2-7; D not certain. Germline CDR1 and CDR2: MNHNS and SASEGT. V lost 6 bases and J 6 bases, leaving 12 bases between the germline ends. This CDR3 is built from 12 residues. CDR3 nucleotide sequence: TGTGCCAGCAGCCCCGGTTATGGCGAGCAGTACTTC. It codes for CASSPGYGEQYF.

This chain links TRBV15 with TRBJ2-7; 7 nucleotides match TRBD1. This CDR3 region has 13 residues. Trimming at V came to 5 bases and at J to 4 bases, leaving 5 bases not matched to a gene. CDR1 is LNHNV and CDR2 is YYDKDF in the germline V gene (reference sequence). The CDR3 bases are TGTGCCACCAGCCCAGGGACAGTATACGAGCAGTACTTC. Residues: CATSPGTVYEQYF.

The genes are TRBV9 and TRBJ2-6; TRBD1 is a possible D gene (6 bases). The ends were cut back, 3 bases at V and 0 bases at J, with 16 bases in the middle. The CDR3 is 18 residues long. Germline V gives CDR1 SGDLS, CDR2 YYNGEE. CDR3 sequence reads: CASSGTTGLASGANVLTF. Here the CDR3 DNA reads TGTGCCAGCAGCGGAACTACAGGGTTGGCCTCTGGGGCCAACGTCCTGACTTTC.

J is TRBJ2-1 and V is TRBV27; 11 positions agree with TRBD1. The CDR3 is made up of 15 amino acids. V lost 5 bases to trimming and J lost 7 bases; unmatched junction nucleotides: 7. Germline assignment: CDR1 MNHEY and CDR2 SMNVEV (reference sequence). For the CDR3, the DNA is TGTGCCAGCAGTCGAACCGGGACAGGGGGGAATGAGCAGTTCTTC. Protein: CASSRTGTGGNEQFF.

The chain carries TRBV9 and TRBJ1-2; D uncertain. The V end lost 4 bases, the J end lost 8 bases, and 27 bases lay between the germline ends. Germline lookup yields CDR1 SGDLS and CDR2 YYNGEE. The CDR3 has 17 residues. CDR3 region: CASSSSWRSTSDGGYTF. The DNA of the CDR3 is TGTGCCAGCAGCTCATCTTGGAGGAGCACTTCGGACGGGGGCTACACCTTC.

By sample share, this clone is medium-sized. The genes are TRBV18 and TRBJ1-3; 7 bases align to TRBD1. Germline assignment: CDR1 KGHSH and CDR2 LQKENI. The V segment lost 6 bases and the J segment 2 bases; nucleotides outside the gene matches: 4. The CDR3 has 14 amino acids. The CDR3 DNA reads TGTGCCAGCTCCCTGACAGGGACTGGAAACACCATATATTTT. Protein product: CASSLTGTGNTIYF.

This chain uses TRBV28 with TRBJ1-5; 8 positions match TRBD1. CDR3 length equals 15 residues. J was trimmed by 3 bases and V by 6 bases; bases with no gene match: 7. Germline V lookup: CDR1 MDHEN, CDR2 SYDVKM. The CDR3 reads CASSRGRTSNQPQHF. The CDR3, as DNA: TGTGCCAGCAGCAGGGGGCGGACTTCCAATCAGCCCCAGCATTTT.

The rearrangement uses TRBV9 and TRBJ2-7, with D possibly TRBD1 on 6 matching bases. Germline-derived CDR1 and CDR2 are SGDLS and YYNGEE. Trimming cost V 4 bases and J 1 base, with 12 bases left between them. This CDR3 region has 14 residues. CDR3: CASSISQGSYEQYF. For the CDR3, the DNA is TGTGCCAGCAGCATCTCACAGGGTTCCTACGAGCAGTACTTC. Supplemented by reference TRBV9 and TRBJ2-7, the full variable domain reads DSGVTQTPKHLITATGQRVTLRCSPRSGDLSVYWYQQSLDQGLQFLIQYYNGEERAKGNILERFSAQQFPDLHSELNLSSLELGDSALYFCASSISQGSYEQYFGPGTRLTVT.

The chain has TRBV4-1 and TRBJ2-1; 13 bases line up with TRBD2. The germline V gene has CDR1 MGHRA and CDR2 YSYEKL. The CDR3 consists of 15 residues. V was pared by 3 bases and J by 9 bases, with 5 bases of the junction left unmatched. CDR3 sequence (DNA): TGCGCCAGCAGCCACCGACTAGCGGGAGGTCCTGAGCAGTTCTTC. Residues: CASSHRLAGGPEQFF.

CDR3 region: CASREQDEAFF. CDR3 nucleotides: TGTGCCAGCAGGGAACAGGATGAAGCTTTCTTT. This sequence joins TRBV27 and TRBJ1-1, with D possibly matching TRBD1 (5 bases). The CDR3 length is 11 residues. The V and J ends lost 6 bases and 7 bases respectively, with 9 bases between them. Germline assignment: CDR1 MNHEY and CDR2 SMNVEV (reference sequence).

This chain links TRBV4-3 with TRBJ1-1; no reliable D call. The germline CDR1 and CDR2 sequences are LGHNA and YSLEER. The V end lost 3 bases, the J end lost 4 bases, and 12 bases lay between the germline ends. The CDR3 sequence is 14 residues long. The CDR3 here is CASSHSLEITEAFF. In nucleotides, the CDR3 is TGCGCCAGCAGCCACTCCCTAGAGATCACTGAAGCTTTCTTT.

V usage is TRBV2 and J usage is TRBJ2-7; D is possibly TRBD1 (5 bases). CDR1 SNHLY and CDR2 FYNNEI come from the germline V gene. The CDR3 has 12 amino acids. The V end was cut by 6 bases, the J end by 5 bases, with 11 bases between. CDR3 loop: CASREQVHEQYF. In DNA, the CDR3 is TGTGCCAGCAGGGAACAGGTCCACGAGCAGTACTTC.